Listed below are T cell receptor beta chains from one sample, sequenced in a study of cytomegalovirus exposure and HLA in healthy donors. Clones were sequenced by immunoSEQ multiplex PCR, and TCRdb holds only the in-frame ones, with some missing. The sample contains under 200,000 clones, 65% to 80% of which appear only once. Sample: PBMCs. The receptors shown here come from a woman in her thirties or forties in good health and CMV-seropositive. Both conserved end residues are part of each CDR3. A D gene is named only where the DNA matches it firmly. Some rows mark clone size as missing; the rest say once, few, many or name a class of expanded clone.

>few|TRBV7-9|TRBJ1-1|NA
TGTGCCAGCAGCACGGGAATCGTTACTGAAGCTTTCTTT
CASSTGIVTEAFF
>once|TRBV18|TRBJ1-5|TRBD1
TGTGCCAGCTCACTAGGGACAGCTCCTTTGAATCAGCCCCAGCATTTT
CASSLGTAPLNQPQHF
>NA|TRBV6-6|TRBJ1-5|NA
TGTGCCAGCAGTTCGGGAAGGGTCAATCAGCCCCAGCATTTT
CASSSGRVNQPQHF
>few|TRBV5-1|TRBJ1-1|NA
TGCGCCAGCAGCTTTCGTTGGGGGCACACTGAAGCTTTCTTT
CASSFRWGHTEAFF
>NA|TRBV18|TRBJ1-1|NA
TGTGCCAGCTCAGTCGAGGACATGAACACTGAAGCTTTCTTT
CASSVEDMNTEAFF
>NA|TRBV6-6|TRBJ1-1|TRBD1
TGTGCCAGCAGTCACCTGGGACAGGGGACGAACACTGAAGCTTTCTTT
CASSHLGQGTNTEAFF
>NA|TRBV7-9|TRBJ1-2|NA
TGTGCCAGCAGCTCACTGGGGGCCAAAACCTTC
CASSSLGAKTF
>NA|TRBV2|TRBJ2-3|TRBD1
TGTGCCAGCAGCGACAGGGGGCTGGAAGCAGATACGCAGTATTTT
CASSDRGLEADTQYF
>NA|TRBV6-5|TRBJ1-6|NA
TGTGCCAGCAGTTTCCAATCCTATAATTCACCCCTCCACTTT
CASSFQSYNSPLHF
>few|TRBV30|TRBJ2-7|TRBD2
TGTGCCTGGAGATTAGCGGGAGGGCCAAGCGAGCAGTACTTC
CAWRLAGGPSEQYF
>NA|TRBV19|TRBJ2-7|NA
TGTGCCAGTAGTATTGCGTACGCATACTACGAGCAGTACTTC
CASSIAYAYYEQYF
>NA|TRBV27|TRBJ1-4|NA
TGTGCCAGCAGTCCTCAGGGAACTAATGAAAAACTGTTTTTT
CASSPQGTNEKLFF
>NA|TRBV25-1|TRBJ1-1|NA
TGTGCCAGCAGGAAACAGGGATTAGTGGCTTTCTTT
CASRKQGLVAFF
>NA|TRBV30|TRBJ2-5|NA
TGTGCCTGGGGACAGCTTCAAGAGACCCAGTACTTC
CAWGQLQETQYF
>few|TRBV14|TRBJ1-1|NA
TGTGCCAGCAGCCAAGAAATCGGAGGAAGGAGGATGAGTGAAGCTTTCTTT
CASSQEIGGRRMSEAFF
>NA|TRBV9|TRBJ2-2|TRBD2
TGTGCCAGCAGCGCTCCAGGGACTAGCAGCGGGGAGCTGTTTTTT
CASSAPGTSSGELFF
>NA|TRBV7-2|TRBJ2-7|TRBD2
TGTGCCAGCAGCGCCTCTGCGGGAGGGTACGAGCAGTACTTC
CASSASAGGYEQYF
>NA|TRBV28|TRBJ2-5|NA
TGTGCCAGCAGTTTAGTGGGGAGGGGGGAGACCCAGTACTTC
CASSLVGRGETQYF
>NA|TRBV6-6|TRBJ2-4|TRBD2
TGTGCCAGCAGATACCCGGGGGGGCGGGGAAACATTCAGTACTTC
CASRYPGGRGNIQYF
>NA|TRBV7-2|TRBJ2-7|NA
TGTGCCAGCAGCTTAGGGGCGCTCTACGAGCAGTACTTC
CASSLGALYEQYF
>NA|TRBV10-1|TRBJ1-1|TRBD1
TGCGCCAGCAGTCAAACCGGGACAGGGGAAACTGAAGCTTTCTTT
CASSQTGTGETEAFF
>NA|TRBV5-1|TRBJ1-3|NA
TGCGCCAGCAGCTCCCCTCGTAATCCAAACACCATATATTTT
CASSSPRNPNTIYF
>few|TRBV11-2|TRBJ2-3|TRBD2
TGTGCCAGCAGCTTAGTCCCGGGCAGCGGGGTGGATACGCAGTATTTT
CASSLVPGSGVDTQYF
>once|TRBV2|TRBJ1-5|NA
TGTGCCAGCAGTGAAAACCAGGGTTCCCAGCCCCAGCATTTT
CASSENQGSQPQHF
>NA|TRBV7-2|TRBJ2-7|NA
TGTGCCAGCAGCTTCGGGGACGAGCAGTACTTC
CASSFGDEQYF
>NA|TRBV7-2|TRBJ1-1|NA
TGTGCCAGCAGCTTGGGGGAGGACACTGAAGCTTTCTTT
CASSLGEDTEAFF
>NA|TRBV4-1|TRBJ1-4|TRBD1
TGCGCCAGCAGCCAAACAGGGGGGTGGGGTGAAAAACTGTTTTTT
CASSQTGGWGEKLFF